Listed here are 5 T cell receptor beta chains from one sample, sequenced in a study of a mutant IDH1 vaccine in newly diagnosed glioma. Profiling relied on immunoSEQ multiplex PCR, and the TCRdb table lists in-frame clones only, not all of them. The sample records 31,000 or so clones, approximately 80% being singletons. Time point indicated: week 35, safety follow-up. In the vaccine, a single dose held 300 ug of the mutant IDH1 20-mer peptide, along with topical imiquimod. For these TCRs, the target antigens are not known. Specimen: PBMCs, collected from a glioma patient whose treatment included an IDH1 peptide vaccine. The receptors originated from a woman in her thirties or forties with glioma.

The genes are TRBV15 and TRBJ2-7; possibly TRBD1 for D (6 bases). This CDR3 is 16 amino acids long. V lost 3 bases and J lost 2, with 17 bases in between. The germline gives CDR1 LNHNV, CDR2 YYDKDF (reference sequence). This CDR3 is CATSRGSGHRAYEQYF. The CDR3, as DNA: TGTGCCACCAGCAGGGGGTCGGGACACAGAGCCTACGAGCAGTACTTC.

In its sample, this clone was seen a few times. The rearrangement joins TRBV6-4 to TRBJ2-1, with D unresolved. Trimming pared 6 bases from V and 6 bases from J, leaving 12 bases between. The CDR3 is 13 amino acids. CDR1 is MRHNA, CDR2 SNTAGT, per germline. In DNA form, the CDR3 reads TGTGCCAGCAGCGCCCAAGCCCCCAATGAGCAGTTCTTC. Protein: CASSAQAPNEQFF.

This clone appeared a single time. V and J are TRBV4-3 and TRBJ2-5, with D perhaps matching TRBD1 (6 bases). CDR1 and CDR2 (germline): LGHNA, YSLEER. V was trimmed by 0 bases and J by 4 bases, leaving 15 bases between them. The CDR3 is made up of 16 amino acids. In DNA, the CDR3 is TGCGCCAGCAGCCAAGATTGGGCAGGGGTCGGAGAGACCCAGTACTTC. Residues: CASSQDWAGVGETQYF.

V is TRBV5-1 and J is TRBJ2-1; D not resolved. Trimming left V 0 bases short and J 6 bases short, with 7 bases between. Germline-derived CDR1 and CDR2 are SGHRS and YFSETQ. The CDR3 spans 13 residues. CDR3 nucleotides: TGCGCCAGCAGCTTGGGCGGCCGCAATGAGCAGTTCTTC. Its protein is CASSLGGRNEQFF.

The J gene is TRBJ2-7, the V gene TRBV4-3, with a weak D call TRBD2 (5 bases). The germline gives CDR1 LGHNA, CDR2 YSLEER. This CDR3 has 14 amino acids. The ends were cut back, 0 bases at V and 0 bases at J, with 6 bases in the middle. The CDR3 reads CASSQDRDSYEQYF. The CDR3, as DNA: TGCGCCAGCAGCCAAGATCGGGACTCCTACGAGCAGTACTTC.